The 2 T cell receptor beta chains given below trace back to one sample, sequenced in a study of Ad26.COV2.S vaccination and SARS-CoV-2 variants. Profiled with immunoSEQ multiplex PCR; TCRdb holds only in-frame clones, not every one. Of some 320,000 clones listed, approximately 86% are singletons. Treatment in this sample: about 20 received Ad26.COV2.S at low or high dose, single or two shots; five or six received placebo; per-sample allocation not given. After the first vaccine or placebo injection, samples were drawn on day 63. Sample: peripheral blood, taken in a trial of Ad26.COV2.S vaccine versus placebo. These receptors all stem from a person aged 18-65 years who received the Ad26.COV2.S COVID-19 vaccine or a placebo.

The CDR3 nucleotides are TGTGCCAGCAGAAGGGACCTCAGTTCACCCCTCCACTTT. As protein: CASRRDLSSPLHF. The chain has TRBV6-5 and TRBJ1-6, with D maybe TRBD1 (5 bases). Per the germline V gene, CDR1 is MNHEY and CDR2 is SVGAGI. The CDR3 consists of 13 residues. V was shortened by 6 bases and J by 9 bases, with 12 bases between the two germline ends.

The chain combines TRBV6-1 with TRBJ2-7; TRBD1 is a possible D gene (5 bases). V lost 1 base and J lost 1, with 5 bases in between. Germline-derived CDR1 and CDR2 are MNHNS and SASEGT. CDR3 size: 13 residues. This CDR3 is CASSEEGSYEQYF. CDR3 DNA: TGTGCCAGCAGTGAAGAGGGGTCCTACGAGCAGTACTTC.